Listed here are 32 T cell receptor beta chains from one sample, sequenced in a study of T cell repertoires in cytomegalovirus infection. No cognate antigen is known for these TCRs. MiXCR was run by TCRdb on the reads, yielding one entry per CDR3 protein. Found here are 450,000 to 550,000 distinct CDR3 sequences, approximately 42% of them singletons; the top ten hold around 45%. Sequences were derived from cultured PBMCs, sampled from culture after CMV antigen stimulation. These receptors all come from a human donor in good health (CMV status not recorded). Some clones in this sample may be carry-over from other donors' samples.

This chain joins TRBV7-9 and TRBJ2-3, with D uncertain. Per the germline V gene, CDR1 is SEHNR and CDR2 is FQNEAQ (reference sequence). The CDR3 loop spans 15 amino acids. Trimming took off 1 base at V and 2 bases at J, with 10 bases between the two ends. The CDR3 DNA reads TGTGCCAGCAGCTTAGGAAAACAATTCACAGATACGCAGTATTTT. Translated, it gives CASSLGKQFTDTQYF. Full variable domain (missing parts from reference TRBV7-9 and TRBJ2-3): DTGVSQNPRHKITKRGQNVTFRCDPISEHNRLYWYRQTLGQGPEFLTYFQNEAQLEKSRLLSDRFSAERPKGSFSTLEIQRTEQGDSAMYLCASSLGKQFTDTQYFGPGTRLTVL.

The chain couples TRBV7-9 to TRBJ2-7; TRBD1 might be the D (5 bases). The V end was cut by 4 bases, the J end by 2 bases, with 12 bases between. The CDR3 contains 14 residues. Germline V gives CDR1 SEHNR, CDR2 FQNEAQ (reference sequence). The CDR3 here is CASSSRQTPYEQYF. Written as DNA, the CDR3 is TGTGCCAGCAGCTCCAGACAGACCCCCTACGAGCAGTACTTC.

This clonotype has ten or more counts. The chain recombines TRBV7-8 with TRBJ2-1, with 10 bases that match TRBD2. The CDR3 extends over 15 amino acids. Trimming took 3 bases from V and 7 from J; bases not matched to a gene: 6. CDR1 and CDR2 (germline): SGHVS, FQNEAQ. DNA for the CDR3: TGTGCCAGCAGCTTCGGCGCTAGCGGGAGTAATGAGCAGTTCTTC. Protein product: CASSFGASGSNEQFF.

The J gene is TRBJ2-7, the V gene TRBV7-6; 8 bases map to TRBD1. The CDR3 consists of 15 residues. CDR1 and CDR2 from the germline V gene are SGHVS and FNYEAQ. Losses at the gene ends were 4 bases for V and 0 bases for J; bases not matched to a gene: 5. The CDR3 nucleotides are TGTGCCAGCAGCTACAGACAGGGGACCTCCTACGAGCAGTACTTC. Its translation: CASSYRQGTSYEQYF.

CDR3 bases: TGTGCCAGCCGAGTTCTAGCGGGCGTCTCGAATGAGCAGTTCTTC. Amino acid sequence: CASRVLAGVSNEQFF. V usage is TRBV2 and J usage is TRBJ2-1, with TRBD2 matching over 8 bases. Germline trimming cut 8 bases from V and 7 bases from J; bases unmatched to any gene: 13. Germline V gene sequence: CDR1 SNHLY, CDR2 FYNNEI. This CDR3 contains 15 residues.

The V gene is TRBV4-1, the J gene TRBJ1-4; possibly TRBD1 for D (6 bases). The germline gives CDR1 MGHRA, CDR2 YSYEKL. Trimming cost V 2 bases and J 4 bases, with 14 bases left between them. The CDR3 runs 16 residues. CDR3 protein: CASSQPGGANNEKLFF. CDR3 nucleotide sequence: TGCGCCAGCAGCCAACCCGGGGGGGCCAATAATGAAAAACTGTTTTTT.

For the CDR3, the DNA is TGTGCCAGCAGCGGAAGCTCGAGTGGTGTGAACACTGAAGCTTTCTTT. This sequence encodes CASSGSSSGVNTEAFF. The chain combines TRBV11-3 with TRBJ1-1; no clear D. The CDR3 is 16 residues long. V was shortened by 5 bases and J by 0 bases, with 16 bases between the two germline ends. Germline loops: CDR1 SGHNT, CDR2 YENEEA.

J is TRBJ2-3 and V is TRBV6-1, with TRBD2 identical over 10 bases. V lost 5 bases and J lost 2; bases outside the gene matches: 10. Germline values: CDR1 MNHNS, CDR2 SASEGT. This CDR3 has 17 amino acids. The CDR3 nucleotides are TGTGCCAGCAGTTGGGGGATGCTAGCGGGAGCCACAGATACGCAGTATTTT. Protein: CASSWGMLAGATDTQYF.

This chain links TRBV7-2 with TRBJ2-5; TRBD2 matches 9 bases. V lost 1 base and J lost 5; bases outside the gene matches: 14. Germline lookup yields CDR1 SGHTA and CDR2 FQGNSA. The CDR3 length is 18 residues. The CDR3 DNA sequence: TGTGCCAGCAGCTTAGGATCGCCGGGACTAGCCTGGGGGGAGACCCAGTACTTC. This gives the protein CASSLGSPGLAWGETQYF.

This chain connects TRBV11-2 to TRBJ2-3; 8 bases fit TRBD1. V lost 3 bases, J lost 5 bases, and 4 bases stayed unmatched. Germline loops: CDR1 SGHAT, CDR2 FQNNGV. The CDR3 is made up of 14 amino acids. For the CDR3, the DNA is TGTGCCAGCAGCTTGACAGGGGTGGGAGATACGCAGTATTTT. Translated, it gives CASSLTGVGDTQYF.

This clonotype was recorded at least ten times. The J gene is TRBJ2-1, the V gene TRBV7-6; D not certain. The CDR3 contains 13 residues. The V end lost 5 bases, the J end lost 4 bases, and 9 bases lay between the germline ends. Per the germline V gene, CDR1 is SGHVS and CDR2 is FNYEAQ. CDR3 sequence reads: CASSRNQYNEQFF. The CDR3 DNA reads as TGTGCCAGCAGCCGCAACCAATACAATGAGCAGTTCTTC.

This clonotype was counted a few times. V gene TRBV7-2 combines with J gene TRBJ2-7; TRBD1 aligns across 8 bases. This CDR3 region has 15 residues. Trimming cost V 3 bases and J 3 bases; bases outside gene matches: 7. CDR1 is SGHTA, CDR2 FQGNSA, per germline. For the CDR3, the DNA is TGTGCCAGCAGCTTTAAGAGACAGGGGTTCTACGAGCAGTACTTC. Its protein is CASSFKRQGFYEQYF.

This clonotype was seen a handful of times. The chain couples TRBV7-6 to TRBJ2-1; D gene unclear. The CDR3 length is 11 residues. Germline lookup yields CDR1 SGHVS and CDR2 FNYEAQ. The V and J ends lost 5 bases and 15 bases respectively, with 14 bases between them. The CDR3 nucleotides are TGTGCCAGCAGCGCCCCACTCGTTCCGTTCTTC. Translated, it gives CASSAPLVPFF.

This chain joins TRBV6-1 and TRBJ2-3; 10 bases fit TRBD2. V shed 2 bases, J shed 10 bases, and the junction held 0 bases outside the gene matches. This CDR3 comprises 12 residues. Germline CDR1 is MNHNS and CDR2 is SASEGT. CDR3 sequence reads: CASSELAGAQYF. The CDR3 DNA reads as TGTGCCAGCAGTGAACTAGCGGGGGCGCAGTATTTT.

The CDR3 DNA sequence: TGTGCCAGCGCGTGGGCCCGCTCCTACAATGAGCAGTTCTTC. Residues: CASAWARSYNEQFF. The J gene is TRBJ2-1, the V gene TRBV2, with unresolved D. The CDR3 is made up of 14 amino acids. CDR1 SNHLY and CDR2 FYNNEI come from the germline V gene. The V end lost 8 bases, the J end lost 0 bases, and 11 bases lay between the germline ends.

This clonotype appeared a few times. V is TRBV7-8 and J is TRBJ2-7, with 9 bases lining up with TRBD1. The germline CDR1 and CDR2 sequences are SGHVS and FQNEAQ. The ends lost 5 bases at V and 3 bases at J; junction bases unmatched: 8. The CDR3 is 15 residues long. The CDR3 protein is CASSRTGETLYEQYF. The CDR3 DNA is TGTGCCAGCAGCAGGACAGGGGAAACCCTCTACGAGCAGTACTTC.

V and J are TRBV12-3 or TRBV12-4 and TRBJ1-6; D call uncertain. Trimming cost V 5 bases and J 2 bases, with 16 bases left between them. This CDR3 has 17 amino acids. The CDR3 DNA follows: TGTGCCAGCAGTCCCACCCCCTCCGGAACCTATAATTCACCCCTCCACTTT. Its translation is CASSPTPSGTYNSPLHF.

This clonotype was counted only a few times. The chain employs TRBV7-2 and TRBJ2-5; no reliable D call. This CDR3 is 13 amino acids long. Germline CDR1 reads SGHTA; CDR2 reads FQGNSA. V was trimmed by 11 bases and J by 7 bases, leaving 20 bases between them. CDR3 sequence: CAGGPITPGTQYF. The CDR3 bases are TGTGCCGGCGGACCAATCACCCCAGGGACCCAGTACTTC.

The chain is built from TRBV6-2 or TRBV6-3 and TRBJ2-7; the match to TRBD1 covers 7 bases. CDR3 length: 15 residues. The trim removed 3 bases at V and 2 bases at J, leaving 7 bases unmatched. CDR1 and CDR2 (germline): MNHEY, SVGEGT. In DNA form, the CDR3 reads TGTGCCAGCAGTTATAAGCGACAGGGCGCCTACGAGCAGTACTTC. Protein product: CASSYKRQGAYEQYF.

This clonotype was found many times. V gene TRBV7-8 combines with J gene TRBJ1-5, with D uncertain. There are 16 residues in the CDR3. V was shortened by 0 bases and J by 0 bases, with 9 bases between the two germline ends. Germline assignment: CDR1 SGHVS and CDR2 FQNEAQ. Here the CDR3 reads CASSLAGIGSNQPQHF. Here the CDR3 DNA reads TGTGCCAGCAGCTTAGCGGGAATCGGTAGCAATCAGCCCCAGCATTTT.

Only a few counts were recorded for this clonotype. V is TRBV7-8 and J is TRBJ2-2; D unclear. V was clipped by 8 bases and J by 5 bases, with 12 bases between them. Per the germline V gene, CDR1 is SGHVS and CDR2 is FQNEAQ. CDR3 length: 13 residues. In nucleotides, the CDR3 is TGTGCCAGCGCTCAAGGACGAACCGGGGAGCTGTTTTTT. Its protein product is CASAQGRTGELFF.

V gene TRBV28 combines with J gene TRBJ2-3; 12 bases match TRBD2. Trimming removed 10 bases from V and 5 bases from J; junction bases left unmatched: 7. CDR3 length: 14 amino acids. From germline, CDR1 is MDHEN and CDR2 SYDVKM. The CDR3 reads CAIASGGDGDTQYF. As DNA, the CDR3 is TGTGCCATCGCTAGCGGGGGGGACGGAGATACGCAGTATTTT.

The chain recombines TRBV20-1 with TRBJ1-3, with D possibly matching TRBD1 (6 bases). The CDR3 is 15 residues long. The ends were cut back, 6 bases at V and 0 bases at J, with 15 bases in the middle. CDR1 is DFQATT and CDR2 is SNEGSKA in the germline V gene (reference sequence). CDR3 sequence reads: CSASGQLISGNTIYF. The CDR3 DNA reads TGCAGTGCGAGCGGACAGTTGATCTCTGGAAACACCATATATTTT.

The gene calls are TRBV24-1 and TRBJ2-2, with a weak D call TRBD2 (6 bases). CDR1 KGHDR and CDR2 SFDVKD come from the germline V gene. This CDR3 has 13 residues. Trimming removed 8 bases at V and 7 bases at J, with 13 bases between. The CDR3 DNA sequence: TGTGCCACCACAAAAGGAGGGAGCGGGGAGCTGTTTTTT. Translation gives CATTKGGSGELFF.

This clonotype was seen more than once but under ten times. The chain has TRBV10-3 and TRBJ2-5, with D perhaps matching TRBD1 (5 bases). The V and J ends lost 6 bases and 5 bases respectively, with 13 bases between them. The CDR3 sequence is 13 residues long. The germline gives CDR1 ENHRY, CDR2 SYGVKD. CDR3 DNA: TGTGCCATCAGGACAGAAGTACGCGAGACCCAGTACTTC. It is translated as CAIRTEVRETQYF.

Remarks on this clonotype: Germline and junction disagree at one end, which may indicate a read error. V gene TRBV19 combines with J gene TRBJ1-5; 9 nucleotides align to TRBD1. The CDR3 totals 15 residues. Germline assignment: CDR1 LNHDA and CDR2 SQIVND (reference sequence). The CDR3, as DNA: TGTGCCAGTAGTAGGGACAGGGAAGGGAATCGGCCCCAGCATTTT. Translated, it gives CASSRDREGNRPQHF.

The genes are TRBV4-3 and TRBJ2-2; D remains unclear. This CDR3 region has 16 residues. Germline lookup yields CDR1 LGHNA and CDR2 YSLEER. V lost 1 base and J lost 5, with 14 bases in between. The CDR3 nucleotides are TGCGCCAGCAGCCAAGTTTCCGGTCTGGGAACCGGGGAGCTGTTTTTT. As protein: CASSQVSGLGTGELFF.

This clonotype was counted a single time. The rearrangement uses TRBV15 and TRBJ2-1; D uncertain. The germline V gene has CDR1 LNHNV and CDR2 YYDKDF (reference sequence). The CDR3 is 14 amino acids. Deletions cut 0 bases from V and 6 bases from J, with 9 bases between. CDR3 nucleotides: TGTGCCACCAGCAGAGATCTAAAGGGCAATGAGCAGTTCTTC. Translation: CATSRDLKGNEQFF.

This sequence joins TRBV7-2 and TRBJ2-3; 7 bases are shared with TRBD2. With 5 bases clipped from V and 9 bases from J, the junction kept 5 bases outside the gene matches. The CDR3 consists of 12 residues. Per the germline V gene, CDR1 is SGHTA and CDR2 is FQGNSA. The CDR3 loop reads CASSEAGTTQYF. CDR3 DNA: TGTGCCAGCAGCGAAGCGGGGACGACGCAGTATTTT.

There are a few counts of this clonotype. V and J are TRBV19 and TRBJ1-1; 7 nucleotides line up with TRBD1. The CDR3 totals 12 residues. Germline V CDR1 and CDR2: LNHDA, SQIVND (reference sequence). The V and J ends lost 6 bases and 5 bases, in that order; junction bases with no gene match: 3. The CDR3 sequence is CASREQGTEAFF. CDR3 nucleotides: TGTGCCAGTAGAGAACAGGGGACTGAAGCTTTCTTT.

V usage is TRBV4-1 and J usage is TRBJ2-7; the match to TRBD1 covers 10 bases. Germline V gene lookup returns CDR1 MGHRA and CDR2 YSYEKL. CDR3 length: 17 amino acids. With V trimmed by 0 bases and J by 3 bases, 8 bases remained unmatched. The DNA for the CDR3 is TGCGCCAGCAGCCAAGATCGTGGGACAGGGGACGTCTACGAGCAGTACTTC. Protein sequence: CASSQDRGTGDVYEQYF.

The chain links TRBV28 to TRBJ2-5, with 7 bases matching TRBD1. The V gene end was trimmed by 5 bases and the J gene end by 3 bases; junction bases not matched to a gene: 3. This CDR3 is built from 13 residues. Germline CDR1 reads MDHEN; CDR2 reads SYDVKM. Here the CDR3 DNA reads TGTGCCAGCAGTAACGGGACAGAAGAGACCCAGTACTTC. Its protein is CASSNGTEETQYF.